This T cell receptor beta chain was sequenced during a study of blood T cell repertoires in COVID-19. TCRdb keeps only in-frame clones here, not all; method: immunoSEQ multiplex PCR. The sample has 240,000 or so clones; roughly 91% are singletons. CDR3 length: 18 residues. The germline V gene encodes CDR1 SGHTA and CDR2 FQGNSA. Losses at the gene ends were 5 bases for V and 4 bases for J; bases not matched to a gene: 15. This chain links TRBV7-2 with TRBJ1-5, with TRBD1 identical over 9 bases. The sample taken for sequencing was PBMCs or T cells enriched from blood (not recorded which). This clonotype was obtained from a man aged 40-49 years who had recovered from COVID-19. CDR3 region: CASSLQIAGQGLNQPQHF. The CDR3 bases are TGTGCCAGCAGCCTCCAGATTGCGGGACAGGGTTTGAATCAGCCCCAGCATTTT. Supplemented by reference TRBV7-2 and TRBJ1-5, the full variable domain reads GAGVSQSPSNKVTEKGKDVELRCDPISGHTALYWYRQSLGQGLEFLIYFQGNSAPDKSGLPSDRFSAERTGGSVSTLTIQRTQQEDSAVYLCASSLQIAGQGLNQPQHFGDGTRLSIL.